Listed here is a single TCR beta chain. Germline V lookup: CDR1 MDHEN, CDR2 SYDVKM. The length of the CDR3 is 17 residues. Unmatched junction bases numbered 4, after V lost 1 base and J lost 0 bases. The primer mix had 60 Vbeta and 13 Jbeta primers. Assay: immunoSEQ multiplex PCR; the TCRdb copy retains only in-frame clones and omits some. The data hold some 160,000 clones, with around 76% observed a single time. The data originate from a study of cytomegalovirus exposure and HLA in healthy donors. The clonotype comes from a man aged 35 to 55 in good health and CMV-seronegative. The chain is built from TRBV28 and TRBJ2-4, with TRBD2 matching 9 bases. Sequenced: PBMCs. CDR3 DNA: TGTGCCAGCAGTTTATTGGCTAGCGGGGTAGCCAAAAACATTCAGTACTTC. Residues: CASSLLASGVAKNIQYF.